The rows below give T cell receptor beta chains drawn from one sample of a study of CD8+CD57+ T cells in acquired aplastic anemia. MiXCR, applied by TCRdb to the reads, yields one record per CDR3 protein. The repertoire holds 450,000 to 600,000 distinct CDR3 sequences, roughly a third seen once, with 0.7% to 1% in the top ten. Sequencing input: sorted CD4+, CD8+, or CD8+CD57+ T cells (not recorded which) from PBMCs. Receptors were obtained from a human donor with aplastic anemia. The CDR3 runs from the conserved cysteine through the conserved F or W. A D gene is named only where the DNA matches it firmly. Clone size is shown for a subset of rows, as once, few, many or a class of expanded clone.

cdr3_nt: TGTGCCAGCAGCGTAGGAAGGTCGAACACCGGGGAGCTGTTTTTT
cdr3_aa: CASSVGRSNTGELFF
clone_size: .
v_call: TRBV9
d_call: .
j_call: TRBJ2-2

cdr3_nt: TGTGCCAGCAGGGAGAACACCGGGGAGACCCAGTACTTC
cdr3_aa: CASRENTGETQYF
clone_size: .
v_call: TRBV7-9
d_call: .
j_call: TRBJ2-5

cdr3_nt: TGTGCTAGCAGCCGCAGAGAGAAAGAGACCCAGTACTTC
cdr3_aa: CASSRREKETQYF
clone_size: many
v_call: TRBV7-7
d_call: .
j_call: TRBJ2-5

cdr3_nt: TGTGCCGGCAGTGGGAGGACAGGAACGAACTATGGCTACACCTTC
cdr3_aa: CAGSGRTGTNYGYTF
clone_size: .
v_call: TRBV25-1
d_call: TRBD1
j_call: TRBJ1-2

cdr3_nt: TGTGCCAGCAGGGGAGACAGGGATTCACCCCTCCACTTT
cdr3_aa: CASRGDRDSPLHF
clone_size: .
v_call: TRBV6-1
d_call: TRBD1
j_call: TRBJ1-6

cdr3_nt: TGTGCCAGCAGCCAAGAGAGGACAGGGGTTTGGGGCTATGGCTACACCTTC
cdr3_aa: CASSQERTGVWGYGYTF
clone_size: .
v_call: TRBV3-1
d_call: TRBD1
j_call: TRBJ1-2

cdr3_nt: TGCGCCAGCAGCCACGCGACAGGGGGTAACTATGGCTACACCTTC
cdr3_aa: CASSHATGGNYGYTF
clone_size: few
v_call: TRBV4-3
d_call: TRBD1
j_call: TRBJ1-2

cdr3_nt: TGTGCCACCAGCGGCGTAGCGGGAGAGGCGCAGTATTTT
cdr3_aa: CATSGVAGEAQYF
clone_size: .
v_call: TRBV15
d_call: TRBD2
j_call: TRBJ2-3

cdr3_nt: TGTGCCAGCAGGGCAATACGGAACACTGAAGCTTTCTTT
cdr3_aa: CASRAIRNTEAFF
clone_size: .
v_call: TRBV11-2
d_call: .
j_call: TRBJ1-1

cdr3_nt: TGCAGTGCTAGAGTGCCACGGACAGGGAATCAGCCCCAGCATTTT
cdr3_aa: CSARVPRTGNQPQHF
clone_size: once
v_call: TRBV20-1
d_call: TRBD1
j_call: TRBJ1-5

cdr3_nt: TGTGCCAGCAGTGACGCGGGACTAGCGGTTTTAGGTACGCAGTATTTT
cdr3_aa: CASSDAGLAVLGTQYF
clone_size: many
v_call: TRBV25-1
d_call: TRBD2
j_call: TRBJ2-3

cdr3_nt: TGTGCCACCAGAGGGACAGGGGCGAACACTGAAGCTTTCTTT
cdr3_aa: CATRGTGANTEAFF
clone_size: many
v_call: TRBV24-1
d_call: TRBD1
j_call: TRBJ1-1

cdr3_nt: TGTGCCAGCAGCCAAGGCCGGGACAGGAGTTCACCCCTCCACTTT
cdr3_aa: CASSQGRDRSSPLHF
clone_size: many
v_call: TRBV3-1
d_call: TRBD1
j_call: TRBJ1-6

cdr3_nt: TGTGCCAGCGAAGGGAGGGGTGGCAATTCACCCCTCCACTTT
cdr3_aa: CASEGRGGNSPLHF
clone_size: few
v_call: TRBV28
d_call: .
j_call: TRBJ1-6

cdr3_nt: TGCAGCGTTCTCAGTATTCAAACCTACGAGCAGTACTTC
cdr3_aa: CSVLSIQTYEQYF
clone_size: many
v_call: TRBV29-1
d_call: .
j_call: TRBJ2-7

cdr3_nt: TGTGCCAGTAAAGGCTTTAACACCGGGGAGCTGTTTTTT
cdr3_aa: CASKGFNTGELFF
clone_size: .
v_call: TRBV19
d_call: .
j_call: TRBJ2-2

cdr3_nt: TGCAGCGTTGCAAAACTGGCGGTAACCTACGAGCAGTACTTC
cdr3_aa: CSVAKLAVTYEQYF
clone_size: many
v_call: TRBV29-1
d_call: .
j_call: TRBJ2-7

cdr3_nt: TGTGCCAGCAGTTCGCCGGGACAGGGTATGACCGGGGAGCTGTTTTTT
cdr3_aa: CASSSPGQGMTGELFF
clone_size: .
v_call: TRBV6-2/TRBV6-3
d_call: TRBD1
j_call: TRBJ2-2

cdr3_nt: TGTGCCAGCACGGTCGGGACGCTACCTGGAAACACCATATATTTT
cdr3_aa: CASTVGTLPGNTIYF
clone_size: .
v_call: TRBV9
d_call: .
j_call: TRBJ1-3

cdr3_nt: TGTGCCAGCAGAGCTACGGACGGGTACCAAGAGACCCAGTACTTC
cdr3_aa: CASRATDGYQETQYF
clone_size: few
v_call: TRBV7-9
d_call: .
j_call: TRBJ2-5

cdr3_nt: TGTGCCAGCAGTTTGGGGACAGAGTTCTATGGCTACACCTTC
cdr3_aa: CASSLGTEFYGYTF
clone_size: .
v_call: TRBV12-3/TRBV12-4
d_call: TRBD1
j_call: TRBJ1-2

cdr3_nt: TGTGCCAGCAGCTTAGCGCCGCGGGGGGGTACTGAAGCTTTCTTT
cdr3_aa: CASSLAPRGGTEAFF
clone_size: many
v_call: TRBV7-8
d_call: .
j_call: TRBJ1-1